This is a list of T cell receptor beta chains from one sample in a study of shared clonotypes between healthy human individuals. Only in-frame clones appear in the TCRdb table, and some are missing; sequencing was by immunoSEQ multiplex PCR. The sample records about half a million clones, 77% being singletons. Sequencing input: PBMCs. Receptor source: a woman in her forties in good health. Some clones in this sample may be carry-over from other donors' samples. CDR3s include the opening cysteine and the closing phenylalanine or tryptophan. The D gene is left open where the match is weak. A row's size may be missing; if present it is once, few, many or a size class.

j_gene: TRBJ2-3; v_gene: TRBV5-6; d_gene: .; abundance: .; CDR3aa: CASSRTATQYGTQYF; CDR3nt: TGTGCCAGCAGCAGGACCGCCACCCAGTACGGTACGCAGTATTTT
j_gene: TRBJ2-5; v_gene: TRBV28; d_gene: TRBD1; abundance: .; CDR3aa: CASSLPKGQVETQYF; CDR3nt: TGTGCCAGCAGTTTACCCAAAGGACAGGTTGAGACCCAGTACTTC
j_gene: TRBJ2-5; v_gene: TRBV5-1; d_gene: TRBD2; abundance: .; CDR3aa: CASSGILAGVEETQYF; CDR3nt: TGCGCCAGCAGCGGTATACTAGCGGGAGTTGAAGAGACCCAGTACTTC
j_gene: TRBJ1-1; v_gene: TRBV2; d_gene: .; abundance: .; CDR3aa: CASSERGGGRTEAFF; CDR3nt: TGTGCCAGCAGTGAAAGGGGTGGGGGTCGGACTGAAGCTTTCTTT
j_gene: TRBJ2-3; v_gene: TRBV18; d_gene: .; abundance: .; CDR3aa: CASSPTTDTQYF; CDR3nt: TGTGCCAGCTCCCCAACCACAGATACGCAGTATTTT
j_gene: TRBJ1-1; v_gene: TRBV5-1; d_gene: TRBD1; abundance: .; CDR3aa: CASSSVDRARYTEAFF; CDR3nt: TGCGCCAGCAGCTCCGTGGACAGGGCCCGGTACACTGAAGCTTTCTTT
j_gene: TRBJ2-7; v_gene: TRBV2; d_gene: TRBD2; abundance: .; CDR3aa: CASCTGTSYEQYF; CDR3nt: TGTGCCAGCTGCACCGGGACTAGCTACGAGCAGTACTTC
j_gene: TRBJ2-1; v_gene: TRBV27; d_gene: TRBD1; abundance: .; CDR3aa: CASSRQGVINEQFF; CDR3nt: TGTGCCAGCTCCCGACAGGGGGTTATCAATGAGCAGTTCTTC
j_gene: TRBJ2-1; v_gene: TRBV19; d_gene: .; abundance: .; CDR3aa: CASSIGGNEQFF; CDR3nt: TGTGCCAGTAGTATAGGAGGGAATGAGCAGTTCTTC
j_gene: TRBJ1-4; v_gene: TRBV15; d_gene: .; abundance: .; CDR3aa: CATSRVWAGENEKLFF; CDR3nt: TGTGCCACCAGCAGAGTTTGGGCAGGAGAAAATGAAAAACTGTTTTTT
j_gene: TRBJ2-5; v_gene: TRBV2; d_gene: TRBD2; abundance: few; CDR3aa: CASSDGRGGSGETQYF; CDR3nt: TGTGCCAGCAGTGATGGGAGGGGAGGGTCAGGAGAGACCCAGTACTTC